A single sample is the source of the 21 T cell receptor beta chains below, sequenced in a study of blood T cell repertoires in COVID-19. Data came from immunoSEQ multiplex PCR; TCRdb stores just in-frame clones and leaves some out. The data show approximately 280,000 clones, less than 85% seen once. Sequenced material: peripheral blood. Every receptor here comes from a human donor with COVID-19, enrolled during active disease. The donor label of this sample is uncertain.

V gene TRBV6-5 combines with J gene TRBJ2-7; TRBD1 matches at 7 bases. The V gene end was trimmed by 0 bases and the J gene end by 1 base; junction bases not matched to a gene: 3. Germline V gene sequence: CDR1 MNHEY, CDR2 SVGAGI. The CDR3 extends over 15 amino acids. The CDR3 is CASSYSRQGSYEQYF. The CDR3 region has the DNA TGTGCCAGCAGTTACTCGAGACAGGGATCCTACGAGCAGTACTTC.

This chain joins TRBV6-1 and TRBJ2-3, with 8 nucleotides matching TRBD1. Germline V gives CDR1 MNHNS, CDR2 SASEGT. V gave up 3 bases and J gave up 5 bases; unmatched junction bases: 1. This CDR3 is 13 amino acids long. The chain's CDR3 is CASSEDRVDTQYF. DNA of the CDR3: TGTGCCAGCAGTGAGGACAGGGTAGATACGCAGTATTTT.

The V gene is TRBV12-3 or TRBV12-4, the J gene TRBJ2-7, with D perhaps matching TRBD2 (6 bases). The CDR3 covers 12 residues. V was pared by 6 bases and J by 1 base, with 7 bases between. The CDR3 sequence is CASREGSYEQYF. The DNA for the CDR3 is TGTGCCAGCAGGGAGGGATCCTACGAGCAGTACTTC.

This clone was picked up a small number of times. In nucleotides, the CDR3 is TGTGCCAGCAGCGGAATACAGGGGAACCTGGCCTACAATGAGCAGTTCTTC. Translated: CASSGIQGNLAYNEQFF. The chain is built from TRBV9 and TRBJ2-1; 7 bases map to TRBD1. The V gene end was trimmed by 3 bases and the J gene end by 2 bases; junction bases not matched to a gene: 11. The length of the CDR3 is 17 residues. The V gene's germline CDR1 is SGDLS and CDR2 YYNGEE.

This chain uses TRBV3-1 (or the pseudogene TRBV3-2) with TRBJ2-2, with a weak D call TRBD1 (6 bases). CDR1 and CDR2 from the germline V gene are LGHDT and YNNKEL (reference sequence). CDR3 length equals 12 residues. V gave up 6 bases and J gave up 6 bases, with 8 bases separating them. The CDR3 here is CASRQGPGELFF. Here the CDR3 DNA reads TGTGCCAGCAGACAGGGCCCCGGGGAGCTGTTTTTT.

The rearrangement links TRBV19 to TRBJ2-1; D possibly corresponds to TRBD1 (6 bases). The ends were cut back, 0 bases at V and 15 bases at J, with 21 bases in the middle. From germline, CDR1 is LNHDA and CDR2 SQIVND (reference sequence). CDR3 length: 15 residues. The CDR3 loop is CASSIDQGQTGRAFF. The DNA of the CDR3 is TGTGCCAGTAGTATAGACCAAGGACAGACCGGGCGGGCGTTCTTC.

This clone occurred once. V and J are TRBV6-2 or TRBV6-3 and TRBJ2-6, with D maybe TRBD2 (6 bases). Germline loops: CDR1 MNHEY, CDR2 SVGEGT. The V and J ends lost 3 bases and 3 bases respectively, with 15 bases between them. The CDR3 runs to 17 residues. In DNA form, the CDR3 reads TGTGCCAGCAGTTATGGACTATTTAGAATTGGGGCCAACGTCCTGACTTTC. Amino acids: CASSYGLFRIGANVLTF.

The rearrangement links TRBV5-4 to TRBJ2-4, with 10 positions matching TRBD2. Trimming cost V 3 bases and J 6 bases; bases outside gene matches: 12. This CDR3 region has 17 residues. Germline V lookup: CDR1 SGHNT, CDR2 YYREEE (reference sequence). The CDR3 reads CASSSGTSEVRGNIQYF. Written as DNA, the CDR3 is TGTGCCAGCAGCTCCGGGACTAGCGAGGTGAGGGGAAACATTCAGTACTTC.

This clone was seen a single time. The V call is TRBV19, the J call TRBJ1-1, with D tentatively TRBD1 (5 bases). Germline CDR1 and CDR2: LNHDA and SQIVND (reference sequence). Deletions cut 4 bases from V and 4 bases from J, with 16 bases between. The CDR3 is 15 residues long. The CDR3 nucleotides read TGTGCCAGTAGTACCCATGGGGGAGGAGGCACTGAAGCTTTCTTT. It encodes CASSTHGGGGTEAFF.

This chain joins TRBV18 and TRBJ1-5; 8 nucleotides match TRBD1. Germline loops: CDR1 KGHSH, CDR2 LQKENI. CDR3 size: 13 residues. The V and J ends lost 4 bases and 8 bases, in that order; junction bases with no gene match: 4. Here the CDR3 reads CASSLDRVEPQHF. The CDR3 nucleotides read TGTGCCAGCTCACTGGACAGGGTGGAGCCCCAGCATTTT. Supplemented by reference TRBV18 and TRBJ1-5, the full variable domain reads NAGVMQNPRHLVRRRGQEARLRCSPMKGHSHVYWYRQLPEEGLKFMVYLQKENIIDESGMPKERFSAEFPKEGPSILRIQQVVRGDSAAYFCASSLDRVEPQHFGDGTRLSIL.

In this sample, this clone turned up a few times. This chain connects TRBV12-5 to TRBJ1-1, with D tentatively TRBD1 (6 bases). V dropped 0 bases and J dropped 1 base, with 12 bases sitting between them. CDR1 is LGHNT and CDR2 is FRNRAP in the germline V gene. CDR3 length: 16 residues. The CDR3 loop is CASGLVGTKKNTEAFF. DNA of the CDR3: TGTGCTAGTGGTTTGGTAGGGACAAAAAAGAACACTGAAGCTTTCTTT.

The chain links TRBV7-9 to TRBJ1-5; D unresolved. Germline-derived CDR1 and CDR2 are SEHNR and FQNEAQ (reference sequence). Trimming left V 5 bases short and J 3 bases short, with 11 bases between. This CDR3 contains 14 residues. The CDR3 nucleotides read TGTGCCAGCAGCCGGACCGGGGACAATCAGCCCCAGCATTTT. This encodes CASSRTGDNQPQHF.

The chain employs TRBV5-1 and TRBJ2-7; 7 bases agree with TRBD2. Losses at the gene ends were 0 bases for V and 6 bases for J; bases not matched to a gene: 6. This CDR3 is 14 amino acids long. Germline CDR1 and CDR2: SGHRS and YFSETQ. The CDR3 DNA is TGCGCCAGCAGCTTGGGACTAGCTATAGTCGAGCAGTACTTC. It codes for CASSLGLAIVEQYF.

The gene calls are TRBV18 and TRBJ1-5; D is uncertain. V lost 0 bases and J 6 bases, leaving 18 bases between the germline ends. The CDR3 sequence is 17 residues long. Germline assignment: CDR1 KGHSH and CDR2 LQKENI. CDR3: CASSPPTGQAGIQPQHF. The CDR3 DNA reads as TGTGCCAGCTCACCACCGACCGGCCAGGCCGGGATTCAGCCCCAGCATTTT.

V and J are TRBV10-3 and TRBJ2-1; 8 bases align to TRBD2. Germline V gene lookup returns CDR1 ENHRY and CDR2 SYGVKD. After removal of 0 bases from V and 4 bases from J, the junction contained 14 bases not matched to a gene. CDR3 length: 19 amino acids. CDR3 region: CAISESSAGVTLRYNEQFF. DNA of the CDR3: TGTGCCATCAGTGAGTCGTCAGCGGGAGTCACCCTACGGTACAATGAGCAGTTCTTC.

This chain uses TRBV6-5 with TRBJ1-5, with D possibly being TRBD1 (6 bases). The germline gives CDR1 MNHEY, CDR2 SVGAGI. The CDR3 is made up of 15 amino acids. V dropped 10 bases and J dropped 5 bases, with 21 bases sitting between them. The CDR3 region is CATETSWGGHQPQHF. As DNA, the CDR3 is TGTGCCACGGAAACTTCTTGGGGGGGGCATCAGCCCCAGCATTTT.

The gene calls are TRBV28 and TRBJ2-1; D gene uncertain. The V end was cut by 4 bases, the J end by 6 bases, with 16 bases between. Germline V gene lookup returns CDR1 MDHEN and CDR2 SYDVKM. The CDR3 loop spans 15 amino acids. The DNA of the CDR3 is TGTGCCAGCAGTTCCTCTAGAGTAGTGAGCAATGAGCAGTTCTTC. It yields the protein CASSSSRVVSNEQFF.

This clone was picked up a small number of times. The V gene is TRBV28, the J gene TRBJ1-4; TRBD1 aligns across 7 bases. CDR3 length: 14 amino acids. Germline V CDR1 and CDR2: MDHEN, SYDVKM. Unmatched junction bases numbered 11, after V lost 5 bases and J lost 11 bases. CDR3 sequence: CASSDRDGGGKLFF. The CDR3 DNA reads TGTGCCAGCAGTGACAGGGACGGTGGAGGGAAACTGTTTTTT.

The chain has TRBV18 and TRBJ1-1, with 7 bases fitting TRBD1. The CDR3 extends over 15 amino acids. Germline lookup yields CDR1 KGHSH and CDR2 LQKENI. V shed 6 bases, J shed 3 bases, and the junction held 10 bases outside the gene matches. CDR3 DNA: TGTGCCAGCTCGCTTCGTTCCGGGACAGACACTGAAGCTTTCTTT. Protein product: CASSLRSGTDTEAFF. Variable domain in full (rest from reference TRBV18 and TRBJ1-1): NAGVMQNPRHLVRRRGQEARLRCSPMKGHSHVYWYRQLPEEGLKFMVYLQKENIIDESGMPKERFSAEFPKEGPSILRIQQVVRGDSAAYFCASSLRSGTDTEAFFGQGTRLTVV.

The V call is TRBV10-3, the J call TRBJ2-2; D is perhaps TRBD2 (6 bases). CDR3 length: 16 residues. Germline V gives CDR1 ENHRY, CDR2 SYGVKD. Deletions cut 4 bases from V and 7 bases from J, with 19 bases between. The CDR3, as DNA: TGTGCCATCAGTGTTGTTGGGACGGCGGAGGGCGGGGAGCTGTTTTTT. This translates into CAISVVGTAEGGELFF.

This clone has a handful of counts. The chain joins TRBV5-1 to TRBJ1-2; 9 nucleotides match TRBD1. V shed 4 bases, J shed 8 bases, and the junction held 9 bases outside the gene matches. The CDR3 extends over 14 amino acids. Germline values: CDR1 SGHRS, CDR2 YFSETQ. In DNA form, the CDR3 reads TGCGCCAGCAGCCTTGAGGGACAGGGAGGCGGCTACACCTTC. It codes for CASSLEGQGGGYTF.